These 24 T cell receptor beta chains share one sample of origin, sequenced in a study of cytomegalovirus exposure and HLA in healthy donors (dated by TCRdb to about 2017). The library was generated by the immunoSEQ multiplex PCR assay. For the multiplex PCR, a mixture combining 60 forward primers for TCR Vbeta segments and 13 reverse primers for TCR Jbeta segments was used. In TCRdb, the immuneACCESS table is reduced to in-frame sequences with V and J assigned. These tables do not hold every clone; where another copy was compared, an unresolved V gene accounts for under half, and the others remain unexplained. The sample yields 140,000 to 150,000 clones; 65% to 85% were counted once. The top ten clonotypes cover around 6.7% of the sample. The material sequenced was PBMCs. These receptors came from a woman between 40 and 55 years old in good health and CMV-seropositive.

The chain is built from TRBV29-1 and TRBJ2-7; the D gene is possibly TRBD1 (7 bases). The CDR3 spans 13 residues. Trimming pared 4 bases from V and 7 bases from J, leaving 17 bases between. Looked up from germline, CDR1 is SQVTM and CDR2 is ANQGSEA. The CDR3 bases are TGCAGCGTTGGCAGCCAGGGGGGAGGAGAGCAGTACTTC. Its protein is CSVGSQGGGEQYF.

The chain couples TRBV6-1 to TRBJ2-1, with TRBD1 matching over 7 bases. The CDR3 is made up of 14 amino acids. CDR1 and CDR2 (germline): MNHNS, SASEGT. V was pared by 6 bases and J by 8 bases, with 10 bases of the junction left unmatched. The CDR3 region has the DNA TGTGCCAGCAGCGCCGGACAGGTCGGCGATGAGCAGTTCTTC. Residues: CASSAGQVGDEQFF.

In DNA form, the CDR3 reads TGTGCCAGCAGCGAGAGGGGGGTCGGGGGGGGCCCCACCGGGGAGCTGTTTTTT. Translation gives CASSERGVGGGPTGELFF. The rearrangement uses TRBV11-2 and TRBJ2-2; 8 nucleotides line up with TRBD2. V lost 5 bases, J lost 4 bases, and 15 bases stayed unmatched. Germline CDR1 and CDR2: SGHAT and FQNNGV. The CDR3 extends over 18 amino acids.

V gene TRBV6-6 combines with J gene TRBJ1-5; 8 bases agree with TRBD1. The CDR3 extends over 15 amino acids. The J segment lost 2 bases and the V segment lost 6 bases, leaving 6 bases of the junction unmatched. CDR1 and CDR2 from the germline V gene are MNHNY and SVGAGI (reference sequence). In nucleotides, the CDR3 is TGTGCCAGCAGCCGGGTGGGACAGGGCAATCAGCCCCAGCATTTT. It codes for CASSRVGQGNQPQHF.

The chain combines TRBV9 with TRBJ2-3; TRBD2 aligns across 8 bases. CDR1 is SGDLS, CDR2 YYNGEE, per germline. This CDR3 contains 15 residues. V lost 0 bases to trimming and J lost 4 bases; unmatched junction nucleotides: 4. The CDR3 here is CASSVAGGPADTQYF. The CDR3 nucleotides read TGTGCCAGCAGCGTAGCGGGGGGGCCAGCAGATACGCAGTATTTT.

This clone has a single count. The chain joins TRBV5-1 to TRBJ2-3; D is unclear. The CDR3 spans 16 residues. V shed 2 bases and J shed 4 bases, with 17 bases lying between them. Germline CDR1 SGHRS, CDR2 YFSETQ. The CDR3 DNA is TGCGCCAGCAGCTTAGGAGCCCAAGGTCGCCCAGATACGCAGTATTTT. Its protein product is CASSLGAQGRPDTQYF.

The rearrangement joins TRBV6-5 to TRBJ2-1, with 7 nucleotides matching TRBD2. V dropped 1 base and J dropped 6; count of bases not matched to a gene: 6. The CDR3 contains 15 residues. Per germline, CDR1 MNHEY and CDR2 SVGAGI. This CDR3 reads CASSYWGGGLNEQFF. CDR3 nucleotides: TGTGCCAGCAGTTACTGGGGGGGTGGGCTCAATGAGCAGTTCTTC.

V and J are TRBV2 and TRBJ1-6, with a possible D match to TRBD1 (6 bases). Trimming stripped 6 bases from V and 14 bases from J, with 20 bases between. Germline CDR1 SNHLY, CDR2 FYNNEI. The CDR3 contains 14 residues. The CDR3 reads CASRQGLDTPTLHF. The CDR3 nucleotides read TGTGCCAGCAGACAGGGTCTTGATACCCCCACCCTCCACTTT. The whole variable domain, remainder taken from reference TRBV2 and TRBJ1-6, is EPEVTQTPSHQVTQMGQEVILRCVPISNHLYFYWYRQILGQKVEFLVSFYNNEISEKSEIFDDQFSVERPDGSNFTLKIRSTKLEDSAMYFCASRQGLDTPTLHFGNGTRLTVT.

The chain employs TRBV7-9 and TRBJ1-1; TRBD1 aligns across 8 bases. Trimming removed 5 bases from V and 4 bases from J; junction bases left unmatched: 9. Germline CDR1 reads SEHNR; CDR2 reads FQNEAQ (reference sequence). The CDR3 consists of 15 residues. The CDR3, as DNA: TGTGCCAGCAGCAGAGGACAGGGCGGAGTCACTGAAGCTTTCTTT. Translating it yields CASSRGQGGVTEAFF.

The V gene is TRBV25-1, the J gene TRBJ2-3, with D unresolved. The CDR3 runs 15 residues. Germline values: CDR1 MGHDK, CDR2 SYGVNS. V gave up 3 bases and J gave up 2 bases, with 12 bases separating them. CDR3 residues: CASSDLRHPTDTQYF. As DNA, the CDR3 is TGTGCCAGCAGTGACCTCCGACATCCCACAGATACGCAGTATTTT.

CDR3 sequence reads: CASSRGFSGGRDTIYF. CDR3 sequence (DNA): TGTGCCAGCAGTAGGGGTTTTTCCGGTGGACGGGACACCATATATTTT. The V gene is TRBV2, the J gene TRBJ1-3; the D gene is possibly TRBD1 (5 bases). Trimming pared 5 bases from V and 8 bases from J, leaving 22 bases between. Germline V gene lookup returns CDR1 SNHLY and CDR2 FYNNEI. CDR3 length: 16 residues.

V is TRBV2 and J is TRBJ2-7; tentative D call: TRBD2 (7 bases). Germline CDR1 is SNHLY and CDR2 is FYNNEI. CDR3 length equals 15 residues. Trimming cost V 5 bases and J 4 bases, with 18 bases left between them. CDR3 DNA: TGTGCCAGCAGTTCCAATCGGGGGGCGGGATACGAGCAGTACTTC. Encoded protein: CASSSNRGAGYEQYF.

The rearrangement links TRBV19 to TRBJ2-3; 12 bases are shared with TRBD2. This CDR3 is built from 16 residues. CDR1 and CDR2 (germline): LNHDA, SQIVND (reference sequence). V lost 5 bases to trimming and J lost 6 bases; unmatched junction nucleotides: 9. This CDR3 is CASSSRLAGGSDTQYF. The CDR3 region has the DNA TGTGCCAGTAGTTCCCGCCTAGCGGGGGGGTCGGATACGCAGTATTTT.

The chain employs TRBV5-4 and TRBJ1-4, with TRBD1 as a possible D gene (6 bases). This CDR3 has 15 residues. CDR1 SGHNT and CDR2 YYREEE come from the germline V gene (reference sequence). Trimming pared 0 bases from V and 10 bases from J, leaving 16 bases between. In nucleotides, the CDR3 is TGTGCCAGCAGCTTGGGGACTGACATACAGGGAAAACTGTTTTTT. It specifies CASSLGTDIQGKLFF.

The rearrangement links TRBV7-3 to TRBJ2-5; 12 positions agree with TRBD2. V shed 2 bases, J shed 5 bases, and the junction held 3 bases outside the gene matches. The CDR3 loop spans 15 amino acids. CDR1 is SGHTA and CDR2 is FQGTGA in the germline V gene. CDR3 DNA: TGTGCCAGCAGCTTAGGGCTAGCGGGGGGGGAGACCCAGTACTTC. Its translation is CASSLGLAGGETQYF.

A note on this clone: One end of the junction fails to match germline, which may point to a read error. The chain couples TRBV25-1 to TRBJ2-1; the D gene is possibly TRBD1 (5 bases). CDR3 length equals 12 residues. From germline, CDR1 is MGHDK and CDR2 SYGVNS. The CDR3 here is CASSHAGRSPLF. The CDR3 DNA reads TGTGCCAGCAGTCACGCAGGGCGATCCCCCCTCTTC.

The gene calls are TRBV28 and TRBJ1-5, with D possibly being TRBD1 (5 bases). V shed 5 bases and J shed 6 bases, with 14 bases lying between them. From germline, CDR1 is MDHEN and CDR2 SYDVKM. The CDR3 contains 14 residues. The CDR3 loop is CASSGGPGGQPQHF. CDR3 nucleotides: TGTGCCAGCAGTGGCGGTCCCGGGGGTCAGCCCCAGCATTTT.

As concerns this clone: In the same sample, other DNA sequences code for this CDR3. The rearrangement joins TRBV29-1 to TRBJ1-1; the D is unclear. Germline loops: CDR1 SQVTM, CDR2 ANQGSEA. The CDR3 has 13 residues. Trimming shortened V by 2 bases and J by 0 bases, and 7 bases separated the two germline ends. Here the CDR3 DNA reads TGCAGCGTTGAACGGTTACTGAACACTGAAGCTTTCTTT. It translates to CSVERLLNTEAFF.

J is TRBJ1-2 and V is TRBV30; 7 positions agree with TRBD1. This CDR3 has 12 residues. Germline lookup yields CDR1 GTSNPN and CDR2 SVGIG (reference sequence). Trimming at V came to 2 bases and at J to 7 bases, leaving 4 bases not matched to a gene. The CDR3 protein is CAWSYGTVGYTF. The CDR3 DNA reads TGTGCCTGGAGTTACGGGACAGTTGGCTACACCTTC.

The rearrangement joins TRBV7-6 to TRBJ2-2; possible D gene TRBD1, 6 bases. The CDR3 length is 19 residues. Germline V gives CDR1 SGHVS, CDR2 FNYEAQ. V was trimmed by 3 bases and J by 4 bases, leaving 24 bases between them. The CDR3 here is CASSFRPGTKTAGTGELFF. The CDR3 DNA sequence: TGTGCCAGCAGCTTTAGGCCCGGGACAAAAACTGCTGGCACCGGGGAGCTGTTTTTT.

This clone was counted a few times. The chain employs TRBV4-1 and TRBJ2-7; D may be TRBD1 (6 bases). The germline CDR1 and CDR2 sequences are MGHRA and YSYEKL. With 1 base removed from V and 3 bases from J, the gap between germline ends came to 16 bases. The CDR3 totals 16 residues. The CDR3, as DNA: TGCGCCAGCAGCCAAGTACCTGGACAGAACTTCTACGAGCAGTACTTC. Protein: CASSQVPGQNFYEQYF.

This clone has a single count. The chain uses TRBV7-6 and TRBJ2-7; 9 bases map to TRBD2. With 5 bases clipped from V and 7 bases from J, the junction kept 21 bases outside the gene matches. The CDR3 runs 18 residues. Germline CDR1 reads SGHVS; CDR2 reads FNYEAQ. This CDR3 reads CASSPRGGSGGSVWEQYF. Written as DNA, the CDR3 is TGTGCCAGCAGCCCCCGCGGGGGAAGCGGGGGGTCTGTCTGGGAGCAGTACTTC.

The rearrangement links TRBV7-9 to TRBJ1-2; perhaps TRBD1 as D (5 bases). V dropped 5 bases and J dropped 4 bases, with 11 bases sitting between them. Germline V lookup: CDR1 SEHNR, CDR2 FQNEAQ (reference sequence). CDR3 size: 13 residues. This CDR3 is CASSPSQGYGYTF. The CDR3 coding sequence is TGTGCCAGCAGCCCGTCCCAGGGCTATGGCTACACCTTC.

The chain's CDR3 is CASTDDRGLYEQYF. The CDR3, as DNA: TGTGCCAGCACCGATGACAGGGGGCTATACGAGCAGTACTTC. The rearrangement links TRBV18 to TRBJ2-7; 10 bases match TRBD1. V trimming: 8 bases; J trimming: 4 bases; junction bases outside the gene matches: 8. The CDR3 contains 14 residues. Germline V lookup: CDR1 KGHSH, CDR2 LQKENI.